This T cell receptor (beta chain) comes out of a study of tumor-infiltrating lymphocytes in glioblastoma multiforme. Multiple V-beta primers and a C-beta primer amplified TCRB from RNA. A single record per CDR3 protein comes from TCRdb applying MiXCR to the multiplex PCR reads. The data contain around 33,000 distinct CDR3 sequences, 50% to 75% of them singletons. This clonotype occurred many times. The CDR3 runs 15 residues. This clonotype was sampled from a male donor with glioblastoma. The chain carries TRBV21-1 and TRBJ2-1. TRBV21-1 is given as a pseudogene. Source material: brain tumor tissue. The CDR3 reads CASSKRCASYNEQFF. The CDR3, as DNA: TGTGCCAGCAGCAAACGTTGCGCTTCCTACAATGAGCAGTTCTTC.